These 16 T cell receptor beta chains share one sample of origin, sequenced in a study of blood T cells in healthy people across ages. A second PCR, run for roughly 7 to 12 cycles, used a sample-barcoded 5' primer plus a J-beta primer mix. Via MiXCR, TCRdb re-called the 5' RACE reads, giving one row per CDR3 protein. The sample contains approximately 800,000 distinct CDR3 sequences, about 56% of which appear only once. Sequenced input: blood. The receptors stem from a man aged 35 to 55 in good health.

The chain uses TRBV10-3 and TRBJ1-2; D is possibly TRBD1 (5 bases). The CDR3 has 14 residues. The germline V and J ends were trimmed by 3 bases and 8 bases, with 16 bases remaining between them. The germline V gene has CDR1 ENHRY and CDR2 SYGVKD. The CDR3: CAISDPGGVLGYTF. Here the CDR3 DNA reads TGTGCCATCAGTGACCCCGGGGGGGTTTTGGGCTACACCTTC.

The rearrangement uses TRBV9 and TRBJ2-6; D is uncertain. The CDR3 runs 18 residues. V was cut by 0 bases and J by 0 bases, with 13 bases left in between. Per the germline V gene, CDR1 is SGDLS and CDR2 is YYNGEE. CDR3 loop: CASSVVGLALSGANVLTF. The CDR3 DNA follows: TGTGCCAGCAGCGTAGTAGGTTTGGCCCTCTCTGGGGCCAACGTCCTGACTTTC. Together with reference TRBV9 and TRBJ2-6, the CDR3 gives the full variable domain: DSGVTQTPKHLITATGQRVTLRCSPRSGDLSVYWYQQSLDQGLQFLIQYYNGEERAKGNILERFSAQQFPDLHSELNLSSLELGDSALYFCASSVVGLALSGANVLTFGAGSRLTVL.

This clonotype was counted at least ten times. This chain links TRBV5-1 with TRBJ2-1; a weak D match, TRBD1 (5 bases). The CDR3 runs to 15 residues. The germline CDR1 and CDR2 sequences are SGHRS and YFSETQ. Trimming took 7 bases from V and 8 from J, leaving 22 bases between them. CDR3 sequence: CASRASPLPRDEQFF. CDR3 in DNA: TGCGCCAGCCGAGCGTCGCCTCTACCCAGGGATGAGCAGTTCTTC.

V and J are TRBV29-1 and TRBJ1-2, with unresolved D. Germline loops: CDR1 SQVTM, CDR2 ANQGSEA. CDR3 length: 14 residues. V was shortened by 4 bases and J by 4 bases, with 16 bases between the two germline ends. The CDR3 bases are TGCAGCGTTGTAACTACGGATGGTGGCTATGGCTACACCTTC. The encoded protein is CSVVTTDGGYGYTF.

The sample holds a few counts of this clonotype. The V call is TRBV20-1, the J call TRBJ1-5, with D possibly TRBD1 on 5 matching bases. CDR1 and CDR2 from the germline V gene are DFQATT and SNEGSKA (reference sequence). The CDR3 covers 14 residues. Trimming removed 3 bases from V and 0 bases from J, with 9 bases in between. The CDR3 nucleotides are TGCAGTGCTAGCGGGACCCATAGCAATCAGCCCCAGCATTTT. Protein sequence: CSASGTHSNQPQHF.

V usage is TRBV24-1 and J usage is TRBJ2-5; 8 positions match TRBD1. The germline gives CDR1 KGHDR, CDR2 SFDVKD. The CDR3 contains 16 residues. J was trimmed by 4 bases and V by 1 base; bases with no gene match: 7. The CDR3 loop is CATSDFGQGARETQYF. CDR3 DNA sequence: TGTGCCACCAGTGATTTTGGGCAGGGGGCAAGAGAGACCCAGTACTTC.

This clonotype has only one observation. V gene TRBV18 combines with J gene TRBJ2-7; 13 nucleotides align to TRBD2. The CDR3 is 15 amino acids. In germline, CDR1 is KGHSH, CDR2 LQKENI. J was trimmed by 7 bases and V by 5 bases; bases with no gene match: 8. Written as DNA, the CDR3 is TGTGCCAGCTCATCCGGACTAGCGGGAGTTTGGGAGCAGTACTTC. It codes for CASSSGLAGVWEQYF.

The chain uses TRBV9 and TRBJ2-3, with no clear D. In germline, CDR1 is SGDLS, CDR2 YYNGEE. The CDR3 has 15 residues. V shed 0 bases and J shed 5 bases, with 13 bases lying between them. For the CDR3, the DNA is TGTGCCAGCAGCGTAGTAGGTAACTTAGAAGATACGCAGTATTTT. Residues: CASSVVGNLEDTQYF.

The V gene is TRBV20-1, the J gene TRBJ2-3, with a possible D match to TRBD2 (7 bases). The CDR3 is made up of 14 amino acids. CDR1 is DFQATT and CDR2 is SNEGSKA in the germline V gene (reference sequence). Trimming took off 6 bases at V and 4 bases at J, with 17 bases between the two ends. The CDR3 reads CSALEGGFADTQYF. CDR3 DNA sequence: TGCAGTGCCCTCGAGGGGGGGTTCGCAGATACGCAGTATTTT.

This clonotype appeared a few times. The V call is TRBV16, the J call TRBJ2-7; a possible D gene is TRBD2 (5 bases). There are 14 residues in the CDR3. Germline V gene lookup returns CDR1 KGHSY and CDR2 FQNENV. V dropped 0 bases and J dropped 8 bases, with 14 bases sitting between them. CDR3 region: CASSQSGATLKQYF. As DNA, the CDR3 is TGTGCCAGCAGCCAATCGGGAGCTACACTTAAGCAGTACTTC. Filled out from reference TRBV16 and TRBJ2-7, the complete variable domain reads GEEVAQTPKHLVRGEGQKAKLYCAPIKGHSYVFWYQQVLKNEFKFLISFQNENVFDETGMPKERFSAKCLPNSPCSLEIQATKLEDSAVYFCASSQSGATLKQYFGPGTRLTVT.

The CDR3 nucleotides read TGCGCCAGCAGCCAAGATTGGTCCGCACAGGTCTCCTACAATGAGCAGTTCTTC. Its protein product is CASSQDWSAQVSYNEQFF. V gene TRBV4-1 combines with J gene TRBJ2-1; the D gene is possibly TRBD1 (5 bases). With 0 bases removed from V and 0 bases from J, the gap between germline ends came to 15 bases. CDR1 and CDR2 (germline): MGHRA, YSYEKL. The CDR3 loop spans 18 amino acids.

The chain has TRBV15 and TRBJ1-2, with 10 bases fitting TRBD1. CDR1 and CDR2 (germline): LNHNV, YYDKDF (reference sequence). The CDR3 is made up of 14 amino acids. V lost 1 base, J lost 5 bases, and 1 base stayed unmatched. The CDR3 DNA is TGTGCCACCAGCAGAGGACAGGGGGCGTATGGCTACACCTTC. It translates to CATSRGQGAYGYTF.

The CDR3 sequence is CASRVLTGGLGSGANVLTF. The CDR3 coding sequence is TGTGCCAGCAGAGTCCTGACAGGGGGCTTAGGGTCCGGGGCCAACGTCCTGACTTTC. The rearrangement links TRBV6-1 to TRBJ2-6, with 10 bases identical to TRBD1. The J segment lost 4 bases and the V segment lost 6 bases, leaving 15 bases of the junction unmatched. Germline CDR1 reads MNHNS; CDR2 reads SASEGT. The CDR3 totals 19 residues.

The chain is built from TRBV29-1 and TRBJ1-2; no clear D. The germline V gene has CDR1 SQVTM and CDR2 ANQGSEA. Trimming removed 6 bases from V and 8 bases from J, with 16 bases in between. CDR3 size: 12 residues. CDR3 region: CSVGTPSEGYTF. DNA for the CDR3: TGCAGCGTCGGAACTCCCAGCGAAGGCTACACCTTC.

Here the CDR3 DNA reads TGTGCCATCAGTGAGCCAGGACAGACCGGGGAGCTGTTTTTT. Protein sequence: CAISEPGQTGELFF. The rearrangement links TRBV10-3 to TRBJ2-2, with D perhaps matching TRBD1 (6 bases). This CDR3 has 14 amino acids. Germline values: CDR1 ENHRY, CDR2 SYGVKD. V was shortened by 2 bases and J by 5 bases, with 9 bases between the two germline ends.

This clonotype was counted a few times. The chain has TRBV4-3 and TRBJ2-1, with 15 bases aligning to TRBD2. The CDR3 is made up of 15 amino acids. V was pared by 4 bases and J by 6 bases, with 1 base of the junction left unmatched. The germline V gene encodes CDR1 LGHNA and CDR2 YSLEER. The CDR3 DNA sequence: TGCGCCAGCAGCCGGACTAGCGGGAGGGCCAATGAGCAGTTCTTC. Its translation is CASSRTSGRANEQFF.